Presented here are 6 T cell receptor beta chains from one specimen sequenced in a study of brain metastases from non-small cell lung cancer. TCRdb's copy holds only in-frame clones and misses some; the assay was immunoSEQ multiplex PCR. The repertoire includes about 6,000 clones, approximately 80% of them detected once, and around 7.4% sits in the top ten. Sequencing was performed on primary lung tumor tissue. The receptors originated from a donor at least 40 years old with non-small cell lung cancer.

This sequence joins TRBV6-5 and TRBJ1-1; D is unresolved. Germline values: CDR1 MNHEY, CDR2 SVGAGI. Deletions cut 6 bases from V and 4 bases from J, with 9 bases between. This CDR3 contains 12 residues. CDR3 amino acids: CASSRHGTEAFF. The CDR3 DNA follows: TGTGCCAGCAGCCGCCACGGCACTGAAGCTTTCTTT.

This clone was seen a single time. CDR3 bases: TGTGCCAGCAGCTTAGTGAACGGGGGTGGGAAGACCCAGTACTTC. Protein product: CASSLVNGGGKTQYF. The V gene is TRBV7-8, the J gene TRBJ2-5; tentatively, D is TRBD2 (6 bases). Between the trimmed V and J ends, which lost 1 base and 6 bases, there was a span of 15 bases. This CDR3 region has 15 residues. The germline V gene encodes CDR1 SGHVS and CDR2 FQNEAQ.

The chain combines TRBV5-4 with TRBJ1-1; no firm D call. Germline CDR1 and CDR2: SGHNT and YYREEE (reference sequence). This CDR3 is 13 amino acids long. The V gene lost 5 bases and the J gene lost 4 bases, with 12 bases spanning the gap. The CDR3 loop is CASRPAGFTEAFF. CDR3 DNA: TGTGCCAGCAGGCCCGCGGGTTTCACTGAAGCTTTCTTT.

In DNA form, the CDR3 reads TGTGCCAGCTCTTCCCAGGGGGAGCAGTACTTC. It encodes CASSSQGEQYF. The chain carries TRBV18 and TRBJ2-7, with D perhaps TRBD1 (6 bases). Germline CDR1 KGHSH, CDR2 LQKENI. Trimming cost V 6 bases and J 7 bases, with 10 bases left between them. This CDR3 contains 11 residues.

The V gene is TRBV2, the J gene TRBJ2-1; D gene unclear. V lost 7 bases and J lost 4, with 14 bases in between. The CDR3 contains 14 residues. In germline, CDR1 is SNHLY, CDR2 FYNNEI. In DNA, the CDR3 is TGTGCCAGCAACCTAGAGATCCCTTACAATGAGCAGTTCTTC. It translates to CASNLEIPYNEQFF.

J is TRBJ1-6 and V is TRBV5-6; D is uncertain. CDR1 SGHDT and CDR2 YYEEEE come from the germline V gene. Trimming cost V 4 bases and J 4 bases, with 12 bases left between them. The CDR3 covers 15 residues. The DNA for the CDR3 is TGTGCCAGCAGCCTGCTCCCCGGATATAATTCACCCCTCCACTTT. Protein sequence: CASSLLPGYNSPLHF. The full variable domain, completed using reference TRBV5-6 and TRBJ1-6, is DAGVTQSPTHLIKTRGQQVTLRCSPKSGHDTVSWYQQALGQGPQFIFQYYEEEERQRGNFPDRFSGHQFPNYSSELNVNALLLGDSALYLCASSLLPGYNSPLHFGNGTRLTVT.